This TCR beta chain was captured in a study of Graves' ophthalmopathy and Graves' hyperthyroidism. As diagnostic evidence, clinical symptoms, serum thyroxine, TRAb, thyroid ultrasound and orbital computed tomography were relied upon. Amplification from RNA transcripts yielded the TCR beta CDR3 regions. The authors performed first-round RT-PCR with HTBI primers and then a second-round multiplex PCR. TCRdb reprocessed the multiplex PCR reads via MiXCR and lists one record per CDR3 protein. This table holds about 1.1 million distinct CDR3 sequences, around a third found once. Trimming took 4 bases from V and 1 from J, leaving 13 bases between them. Germline V CDR1 and CDR2: SSHAT, FNYEAQ (reference sequence). The CDR3 totals 15 residues.

This clonotype originated in an adult man with Graves' hyperthyroidism. The chain couples TRBV7-7 to TRBJ2-5; D is unresolved. The sample consisted of peripheral blood or thyroid tissue (not recorded which). In DNA, the CDR3 is TGTGCCAGCAGCTCAACAGCCGAGTTCCAAGAGACCCAGTACTTC. Protein sequence: CASSSTAEFQETQYF.